The T cell receptor (beta chain) described here comes from a study of blood T cells in healthy people across ages. This clonotype was counted only a few times. Its target is not known. A second PCR of 7 to 11 cycles used a sample-barcoded 5' primer and a J-beta primer mix. TCRdb passed the 5' RACE reads through MiXCR, listing each CDR3 protein once. The sample has 550,000 to 650,000 distinct CDR3 sequences, about 26% seen once. PBMCs numbering at least 6 million were isolated per sample. Germline V gives CDR1 MNHNS, CDR2 SASEGT. CDR3 length: 20 amino acids. V shed 6 bases and J 8 bases; nucleotides not matched to a gene: 25. Findings and limits, study-wide: Since the PBMCs were unsorted, naive and antigen-experienced cells could not be conclusively compared.

The same sample was also studied in work on T cells of mothers and their children. That source reports: According to the study, all extracted RNA entered cDNA synthesis at 1.5 ug per 15 ul.

The sequencing input was blood. The receptor was isolated from a boy under 10 years old in good health. V usage is TRBV6-1 and J usage is TRBJ1-6; 7 bases match TRBD1. The CDR3 DNA reads as TGTGCCAGCAGCCCACCGACTCGGGACAGTTTATGGGCGATGGATTCACCCCTCCACTTT. Protein product: CASSPPTRDSLWAMDSPLHF.